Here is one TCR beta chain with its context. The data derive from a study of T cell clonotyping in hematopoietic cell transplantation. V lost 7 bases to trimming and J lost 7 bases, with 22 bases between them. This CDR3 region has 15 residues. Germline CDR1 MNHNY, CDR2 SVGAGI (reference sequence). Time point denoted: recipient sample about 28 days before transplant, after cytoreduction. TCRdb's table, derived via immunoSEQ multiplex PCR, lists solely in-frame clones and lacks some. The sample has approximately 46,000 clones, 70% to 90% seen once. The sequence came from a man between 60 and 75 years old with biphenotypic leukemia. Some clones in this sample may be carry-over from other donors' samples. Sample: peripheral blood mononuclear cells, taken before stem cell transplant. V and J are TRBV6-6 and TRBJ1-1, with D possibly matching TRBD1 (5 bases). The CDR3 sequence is CASTPPGRGWGEAFF. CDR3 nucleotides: TGTGCCAGCACGCCTCCGGGGCGGGGTTGGGGTGAAGCTTTCTTT.